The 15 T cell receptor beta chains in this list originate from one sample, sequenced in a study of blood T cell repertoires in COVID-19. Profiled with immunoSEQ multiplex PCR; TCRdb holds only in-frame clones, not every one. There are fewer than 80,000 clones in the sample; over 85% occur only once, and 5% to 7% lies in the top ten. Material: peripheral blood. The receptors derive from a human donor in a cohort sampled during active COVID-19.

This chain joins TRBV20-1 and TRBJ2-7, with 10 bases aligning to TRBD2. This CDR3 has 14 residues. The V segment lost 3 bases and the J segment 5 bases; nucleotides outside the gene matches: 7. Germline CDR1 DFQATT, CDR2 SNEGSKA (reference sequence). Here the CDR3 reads CSASLAGVVHEQYF. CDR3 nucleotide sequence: TGCAGTGCTAGTCTAGCGGGGGTTGTCCACGAGCAGTACTTC.

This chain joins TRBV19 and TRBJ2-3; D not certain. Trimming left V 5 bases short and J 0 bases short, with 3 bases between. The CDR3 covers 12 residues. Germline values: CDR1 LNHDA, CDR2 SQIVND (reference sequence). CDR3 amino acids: CASSPSTDTQYF. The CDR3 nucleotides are TGTGCCAGTAGTCCAAGCACAGATACGCAGTATTTT.

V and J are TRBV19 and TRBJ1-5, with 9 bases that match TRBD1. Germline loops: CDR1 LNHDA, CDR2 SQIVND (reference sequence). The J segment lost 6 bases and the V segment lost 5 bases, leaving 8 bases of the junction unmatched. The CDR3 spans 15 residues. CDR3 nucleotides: TGTGCCAGTAGTGCGACCGGGACAGGGAGTCAGCCCCAGCATTTT. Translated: CASSATGTGSQPQHF.

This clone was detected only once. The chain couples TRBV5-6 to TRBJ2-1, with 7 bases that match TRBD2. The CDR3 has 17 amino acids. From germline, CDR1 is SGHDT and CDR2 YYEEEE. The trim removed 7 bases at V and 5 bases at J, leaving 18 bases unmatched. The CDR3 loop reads CASGVYLRDYRNNEQFF. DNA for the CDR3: TGTGCCAGCGGAGTCTACCTTCGGGACTACAGGAACAATGAGCAGTTCTTC.

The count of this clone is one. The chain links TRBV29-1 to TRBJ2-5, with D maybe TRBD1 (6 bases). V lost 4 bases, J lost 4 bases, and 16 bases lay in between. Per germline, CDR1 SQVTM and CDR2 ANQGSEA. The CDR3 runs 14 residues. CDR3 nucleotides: TGCAGCGTTGGCACAGGGACCTACGGAGAGACCCAGTACTTC. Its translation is CSVGTGTYGETQYF.

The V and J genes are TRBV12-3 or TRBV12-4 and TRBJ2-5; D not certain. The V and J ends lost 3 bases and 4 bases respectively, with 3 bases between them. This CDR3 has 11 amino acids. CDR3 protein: CASSFSETQYF. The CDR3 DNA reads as TGTGCCAGCAGTTTCTCAGAGACCCAGTACTTC.

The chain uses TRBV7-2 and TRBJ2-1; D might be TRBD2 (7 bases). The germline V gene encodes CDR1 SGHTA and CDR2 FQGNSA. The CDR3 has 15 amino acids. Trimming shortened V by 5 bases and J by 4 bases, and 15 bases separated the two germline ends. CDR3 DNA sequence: TGTGCCAGCAGCCCGGGGGCGGGGGTTTACAATGAGCAGTTCTTC. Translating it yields CASSPGAGVYNEQFF.

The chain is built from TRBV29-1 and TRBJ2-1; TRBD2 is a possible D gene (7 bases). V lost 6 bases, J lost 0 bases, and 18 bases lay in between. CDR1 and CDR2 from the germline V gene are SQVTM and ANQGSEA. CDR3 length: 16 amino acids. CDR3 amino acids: CSVREAGASSYNEQFF. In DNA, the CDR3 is TGCAGCGTCCGCGAGGCGGGGGCTAGCTCCTACAATGAGCAGTTCTTC.

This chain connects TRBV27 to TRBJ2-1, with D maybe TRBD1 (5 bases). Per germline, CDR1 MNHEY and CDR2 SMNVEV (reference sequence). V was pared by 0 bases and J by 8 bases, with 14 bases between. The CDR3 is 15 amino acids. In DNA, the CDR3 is TGTGCCAGCAGTTTATCAGGGGCCGCATGGGATGAGCAGTTCTTC. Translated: CASSLSGAAWDEQFF.

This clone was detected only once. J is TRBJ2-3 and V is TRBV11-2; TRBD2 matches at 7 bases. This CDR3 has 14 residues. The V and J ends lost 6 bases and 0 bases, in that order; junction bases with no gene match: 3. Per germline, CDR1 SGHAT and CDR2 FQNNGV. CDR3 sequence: CASSSTSSTDTQYF. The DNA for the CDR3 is TGTGCCAGCAGTTCGACTAGCAGCACAGATACGCAGTATTTT.

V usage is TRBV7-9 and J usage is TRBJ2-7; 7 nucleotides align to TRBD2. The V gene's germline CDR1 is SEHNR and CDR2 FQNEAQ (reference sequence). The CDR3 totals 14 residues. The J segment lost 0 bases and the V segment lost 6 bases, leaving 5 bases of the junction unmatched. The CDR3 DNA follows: TGTGCCAGCAGGTTGCGGGAGAGCTCCTACGAGCAGTACTTC. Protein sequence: CASRLRESSYEQYF.

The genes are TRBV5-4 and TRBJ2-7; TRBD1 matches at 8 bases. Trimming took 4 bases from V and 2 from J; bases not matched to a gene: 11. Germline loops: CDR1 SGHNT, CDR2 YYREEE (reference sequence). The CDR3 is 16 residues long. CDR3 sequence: CASSKGPTGVAYEQYF. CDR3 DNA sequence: TGTGCCAGCAGCAAAGGACCGACAGGGGTTGCCTACGAGCAGTACTTC.

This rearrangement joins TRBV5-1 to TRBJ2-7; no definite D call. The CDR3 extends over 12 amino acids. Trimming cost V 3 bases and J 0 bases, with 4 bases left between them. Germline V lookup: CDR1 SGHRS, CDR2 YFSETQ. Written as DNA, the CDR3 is TGCGCCAGCAGCTCGAGCTCCTACGAGCAGTACTTC. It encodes CASSSSSYEQYF.

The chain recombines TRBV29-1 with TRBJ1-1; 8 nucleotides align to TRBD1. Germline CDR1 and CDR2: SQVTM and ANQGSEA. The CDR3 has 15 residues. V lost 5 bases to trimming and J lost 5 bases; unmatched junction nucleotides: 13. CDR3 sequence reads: CSVPPGGTGKTEAFF. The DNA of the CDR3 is TGCAGCGTTCCGCCCGGTGGGACAGGAAAGACTGAAGCTTTCTTT.

This CDR3 reads CASSRMSSGRAGDIQYF. The CDR3 region has the DNA TGTGCCAGCTCACGCATGTCTAGCGGGAGGGCCGGGGACATTCAGTACTTC. The rearrangement joins TRBV18 to TRBJ2-4, with 12 bases matching TRBD2. Germline V gene lookup returns CDR1 KGHSH and CDR2 LQKENI. The CDR3 totals 17 residues. V shed 4 bases, J shed 8 bases, and the junction held 12 bases outside the gene matches.